This T cell receptor beta chain was captured by sequencing in a study of blood T cell repertoires in COVID-19. Across the study: There were acute and convalescent COVID-19 samples, and they came from the United States, Italy and Spain. The analysed material was cDNA or gDNA that came from T cells, B-cell-depleted T cells, or PBMCs.

Original methodology: Reference gene primer amplification yielded estimated nucleated cell counts. The data were produced by immunoSEQ multiplex PCR, yet TCRdb's version contains in-frame clones alone and is incomplete. V and J calls and clone size are given by that table; D and trimming were obtained from the DNA. The sample holds fewer than 15,000 clones, almost 85% seen once. V lost 0 bases, J lost 5 bases, and 12 bases lay in between. Germline V lookup: CDR1 LGHNA, CDR2 YSLEER. CDR3 length equals 15 residues. This receptor was taken from an older man with acute or convalescent COVID-19. The sequenced sample consisted of peripheral blood. The gene calls are TRBV4-3 and TRBJ2-3; D might be TRBD2 (6 bases). CDR3 sequence reads: CASSQDPRLVDTQYF. DNA for the CDR3: TGCGCCAGCAGCCAAGACCCCAGACTAGTAGATACGCAGTATTTT.